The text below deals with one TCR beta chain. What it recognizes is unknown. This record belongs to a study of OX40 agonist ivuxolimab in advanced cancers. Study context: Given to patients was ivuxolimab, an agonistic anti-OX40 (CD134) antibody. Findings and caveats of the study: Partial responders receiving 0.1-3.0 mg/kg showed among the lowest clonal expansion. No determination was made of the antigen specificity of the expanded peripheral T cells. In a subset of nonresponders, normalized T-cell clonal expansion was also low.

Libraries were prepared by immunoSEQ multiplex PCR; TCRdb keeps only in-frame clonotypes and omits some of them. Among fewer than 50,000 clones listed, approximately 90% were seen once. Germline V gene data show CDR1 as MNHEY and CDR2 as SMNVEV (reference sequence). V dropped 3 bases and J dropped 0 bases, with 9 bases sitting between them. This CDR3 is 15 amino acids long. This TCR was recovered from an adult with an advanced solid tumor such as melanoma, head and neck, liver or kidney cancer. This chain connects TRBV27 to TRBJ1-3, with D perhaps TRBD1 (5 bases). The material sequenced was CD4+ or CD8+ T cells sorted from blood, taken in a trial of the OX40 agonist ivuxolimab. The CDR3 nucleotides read TGTGCCAGCAGTTTGGGCCAGGGCTCTGGAAACACCATATATTTT. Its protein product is CASSLGQGSGNTIYF.